This T cell receptor (beta chain) was identified during a study of OX40 agonist ivuxolimab in advanced cancers. Study information: Patients were dosed intravenously with ivuxolimab at 0.01 to 10 mg/kg every 2 weeks. Overall study findings and caveats: The 0.1-3.0 mg/kg partial responders had among the lowest clonal expansion.

Sequencing used immunoSEQ multiplex PCR; TCRdb keeps in-frame clones, though not all of them. The sample lists some 97,000 clones; roughly 90% were seen once. With 2 bases removed from V and 7 bases from J, the gap between germline ends came to 15 bases. In germline, CDR1 is SGHRS, CDR2 YFSETQ. The CDR3 sequence is 15 residues long. In the case of this clone: Its target is not known.

Material: CD4+ or CD8+ T cells sorted from blood, obtained in a trial of the OX40 agonist ivuxolimab. This chain connects TRBV5-1 to TRBJ1-4; weak D call: TRBD1 (6 bases). The receptor was derived from an adult with an advanced solid tumor such as melanoma, head and neck, liver or kidney cancer. CDR3 region: CASSFSQGMIEKLFF. DNA of the CDR3: TGCGCCAGCAGCTTCTCACAGGGAATGATTGAAAAACTGTTTTTT.